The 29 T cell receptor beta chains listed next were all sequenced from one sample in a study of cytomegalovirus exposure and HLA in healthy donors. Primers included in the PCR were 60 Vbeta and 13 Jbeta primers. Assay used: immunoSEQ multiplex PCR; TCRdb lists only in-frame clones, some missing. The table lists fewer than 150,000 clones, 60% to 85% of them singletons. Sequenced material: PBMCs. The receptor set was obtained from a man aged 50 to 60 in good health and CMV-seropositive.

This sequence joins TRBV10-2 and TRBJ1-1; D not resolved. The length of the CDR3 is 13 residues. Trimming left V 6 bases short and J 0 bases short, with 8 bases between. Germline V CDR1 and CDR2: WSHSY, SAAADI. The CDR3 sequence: CASRSYMNTEAFF. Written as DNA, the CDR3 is TGCGCCAGCAGATCATACATGAACACTGAAGCTTTCTTT.

The CDR3 loop reads CASSYSNGGAYEQYF. CDR3 nucleotides: TGTGCCAGCAGTTACTCGAATGGGGGCGCATACGAGCAGTACTTC. J is TRBJ2-7 and V is TRBV6-5; tentative D call: TRBD1 (6 bases). This CDR3 contains 15 residues. CDR1 is MNHEY and CDR2 is SVGAGI in the germline V gene. V dropped 0 bases and J dropped 4 bases, with 13 bases sitting between them.

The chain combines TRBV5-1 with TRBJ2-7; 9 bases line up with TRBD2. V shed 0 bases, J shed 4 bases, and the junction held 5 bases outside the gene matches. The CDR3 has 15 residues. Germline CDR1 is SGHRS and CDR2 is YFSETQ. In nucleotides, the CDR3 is TGCGCCAGCAGCTTGGATGCGGGGGGGCAGTACGAGCAGTACTTC. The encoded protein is CASSLDAGGQYEQYF.

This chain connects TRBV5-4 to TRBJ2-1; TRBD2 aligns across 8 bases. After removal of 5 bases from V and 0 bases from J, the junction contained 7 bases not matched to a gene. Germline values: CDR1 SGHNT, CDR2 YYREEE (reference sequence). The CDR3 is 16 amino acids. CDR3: CASSSRAGDSYNEQFF. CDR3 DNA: TGTGCCAGCAGTTCAAGAGCGGGAGACTCCTACAATGAGCAGTTCTTC.

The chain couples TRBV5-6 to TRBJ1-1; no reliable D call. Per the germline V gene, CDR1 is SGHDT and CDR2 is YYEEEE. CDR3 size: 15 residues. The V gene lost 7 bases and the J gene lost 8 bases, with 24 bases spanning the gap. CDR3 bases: TGTGCCAGCGGAACCCTCTGGCTCGCGGAGAGGGAAGCTTTCTTT. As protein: CASGTLWLAEREAFF.

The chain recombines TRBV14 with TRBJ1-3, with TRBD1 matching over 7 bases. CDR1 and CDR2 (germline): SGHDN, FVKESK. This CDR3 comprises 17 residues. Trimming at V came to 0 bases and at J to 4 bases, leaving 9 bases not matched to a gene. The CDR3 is CASSQDPDRVTGNTIYF. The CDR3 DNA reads TGTGCCAGCAGCCAAGACCCAGACAGGGTAACGGGAAACACCATATATTTT.

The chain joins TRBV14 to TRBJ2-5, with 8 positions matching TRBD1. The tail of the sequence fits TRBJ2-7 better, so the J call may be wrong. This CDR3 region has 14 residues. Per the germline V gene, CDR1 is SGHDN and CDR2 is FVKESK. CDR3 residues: CASSPRTGPYEQYF. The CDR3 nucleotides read TGTGCCAGCAGCCCCCGGACAGGGCCCTACGAGCAGTACTTC.

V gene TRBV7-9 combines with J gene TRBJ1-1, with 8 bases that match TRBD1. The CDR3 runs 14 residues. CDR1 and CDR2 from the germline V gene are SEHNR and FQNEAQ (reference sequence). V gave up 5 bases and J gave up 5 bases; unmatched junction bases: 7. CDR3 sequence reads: CASSATGGRTEAFF. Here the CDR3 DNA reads TGTGCCAGCAGCGCTACAGGGGGGAGAACTGAAGCTTTCTTT.

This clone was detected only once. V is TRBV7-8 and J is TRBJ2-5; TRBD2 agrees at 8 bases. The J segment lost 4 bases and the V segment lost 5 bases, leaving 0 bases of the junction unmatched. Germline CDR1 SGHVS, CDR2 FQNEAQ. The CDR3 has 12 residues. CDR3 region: CASSAGGETQYF. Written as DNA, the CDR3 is TGTGCCAGCAGCGCGGGGGGAGAGACCCAGTACTTC.

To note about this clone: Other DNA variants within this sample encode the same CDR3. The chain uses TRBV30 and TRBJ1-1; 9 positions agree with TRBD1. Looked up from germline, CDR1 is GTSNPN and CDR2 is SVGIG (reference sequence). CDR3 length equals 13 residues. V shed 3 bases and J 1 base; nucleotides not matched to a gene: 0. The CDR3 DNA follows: TGTGCCTGGAGACAGGGGGCGAACACTGAAGCTTTCTTT. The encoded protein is CAWRQGANTEAFF.

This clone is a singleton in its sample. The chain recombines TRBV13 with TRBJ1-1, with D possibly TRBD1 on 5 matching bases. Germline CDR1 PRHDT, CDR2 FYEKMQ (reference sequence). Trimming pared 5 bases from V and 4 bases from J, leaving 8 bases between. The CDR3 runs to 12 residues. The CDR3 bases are TGTGCCAGCAGCCCCGGGGGCACTGAAGCTTTCTTT. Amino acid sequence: CASSPGGTEAFF.

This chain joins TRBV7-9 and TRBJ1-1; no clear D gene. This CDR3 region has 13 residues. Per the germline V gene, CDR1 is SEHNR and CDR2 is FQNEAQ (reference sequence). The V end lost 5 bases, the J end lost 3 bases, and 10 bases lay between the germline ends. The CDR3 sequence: CASSPNQYTEAFF. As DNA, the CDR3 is TGTGCCAGCAGCCCAAATCAGTACACTGAAGCTTTCTTT.

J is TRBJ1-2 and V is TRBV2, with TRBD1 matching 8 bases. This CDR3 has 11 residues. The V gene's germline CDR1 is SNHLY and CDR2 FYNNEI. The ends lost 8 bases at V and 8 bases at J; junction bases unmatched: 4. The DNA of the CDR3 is TGTGCCAGCCAGGGGGCCGGGGGCTACACCTTC. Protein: CASQGAGGYTF.

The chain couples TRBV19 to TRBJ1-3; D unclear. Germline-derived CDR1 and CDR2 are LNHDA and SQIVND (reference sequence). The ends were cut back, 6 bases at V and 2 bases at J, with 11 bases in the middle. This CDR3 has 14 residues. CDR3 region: CASSQPEAGNTIYF. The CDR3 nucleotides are TGTGCCAGTAGCCAACCCGAGGCTGGAAACACCATATATTTT.

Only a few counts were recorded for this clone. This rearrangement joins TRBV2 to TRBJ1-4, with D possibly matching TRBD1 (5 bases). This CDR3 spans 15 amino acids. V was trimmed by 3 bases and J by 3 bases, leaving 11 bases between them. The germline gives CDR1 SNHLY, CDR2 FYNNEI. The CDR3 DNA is TGTGCCAGCAGTGAGCGACAGACGTCTAATGAAAAACTGTTTTTT. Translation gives CASSERQTSNEKLFF.

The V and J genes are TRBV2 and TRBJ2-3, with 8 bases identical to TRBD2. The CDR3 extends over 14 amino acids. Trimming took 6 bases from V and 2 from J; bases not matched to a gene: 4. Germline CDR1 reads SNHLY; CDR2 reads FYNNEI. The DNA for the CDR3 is TGTGCCAGCAGGCGAGCGGGGGACACAGATACGCAGTATTTT. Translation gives CASRRAGDTDTQYF.

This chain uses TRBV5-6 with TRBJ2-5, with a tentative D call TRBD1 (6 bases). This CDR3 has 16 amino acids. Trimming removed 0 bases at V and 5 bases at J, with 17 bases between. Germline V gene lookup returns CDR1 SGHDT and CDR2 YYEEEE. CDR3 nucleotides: TGTGCCAGCAGCTTGGAGGGGACACCGAGGAAGGAGACCCAGTACTTC. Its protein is CASSLEGTPRKETQYF.

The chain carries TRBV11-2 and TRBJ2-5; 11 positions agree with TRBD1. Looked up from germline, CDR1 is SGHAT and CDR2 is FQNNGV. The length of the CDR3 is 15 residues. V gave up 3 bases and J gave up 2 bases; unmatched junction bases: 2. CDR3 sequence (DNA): TGTGCCAGCAGCTTGGACAGGGGGCTTCAAGAGACCCAGTACTTC. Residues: CASSLDRGLQETQYF.

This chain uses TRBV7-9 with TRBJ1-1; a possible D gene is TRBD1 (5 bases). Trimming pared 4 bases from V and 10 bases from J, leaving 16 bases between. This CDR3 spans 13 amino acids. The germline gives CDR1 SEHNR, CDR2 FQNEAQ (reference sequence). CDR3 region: CASSSEGAQRAFF. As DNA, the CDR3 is TGTGCCAGCAGCTCCGAAGGGGCTCAGAGAGCTTTCTTT.

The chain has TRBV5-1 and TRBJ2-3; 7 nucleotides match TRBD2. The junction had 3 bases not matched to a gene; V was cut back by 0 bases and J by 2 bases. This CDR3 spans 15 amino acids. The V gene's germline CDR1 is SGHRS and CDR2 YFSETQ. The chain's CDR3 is CASSLGGGLTDTQYF. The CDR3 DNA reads TGCGCCAGCAGCTTGGGCGGGGGACTCACAGATACGCAGTATTTT.

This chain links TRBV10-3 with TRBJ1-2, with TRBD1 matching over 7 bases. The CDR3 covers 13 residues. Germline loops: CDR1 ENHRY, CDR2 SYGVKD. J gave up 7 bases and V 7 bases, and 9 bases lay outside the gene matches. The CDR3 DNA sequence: TGTGCCATCACCCCGACAGGGTCGGGTGGCTACACCTTC. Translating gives CAITPTGSGGYTF.

In nucleotides, the CDR3 is TGTGCCAGTAGTAGGCAGGTAGGACAGCCCCAGCATTTT. The encoded protein is CASSRQVGQPQHF. V and J are TRBV19 and TRBJ1-5, with D unclear. Trimming shortened V by 4 bases and J by 7 bases, and 11 bases separated the two germline ends. This CDR3 comprises 13 residues. Per the germline V gene, CDR1 is LNHDA and CDR2 is SQIVND (reference sequence).

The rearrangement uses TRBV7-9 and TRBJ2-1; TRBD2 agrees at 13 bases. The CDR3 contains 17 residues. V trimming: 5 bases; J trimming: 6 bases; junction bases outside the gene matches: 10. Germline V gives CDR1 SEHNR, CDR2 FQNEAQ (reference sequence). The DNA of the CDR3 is TGTGCCAGCAGCGGGAGGACTAGCGGGAGTGAGGGCAATGAGCAGTTCTTC. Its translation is CASSGRTSGSEGNEQFF.

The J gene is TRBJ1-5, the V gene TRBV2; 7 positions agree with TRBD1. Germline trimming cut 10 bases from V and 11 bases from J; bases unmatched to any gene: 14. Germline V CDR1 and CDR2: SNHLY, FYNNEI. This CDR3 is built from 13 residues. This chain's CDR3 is CATQDRWARTQHF. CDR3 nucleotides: TGTGCCACCCAGGACAGGTGGGCTAGGACCCAGCATTTT.

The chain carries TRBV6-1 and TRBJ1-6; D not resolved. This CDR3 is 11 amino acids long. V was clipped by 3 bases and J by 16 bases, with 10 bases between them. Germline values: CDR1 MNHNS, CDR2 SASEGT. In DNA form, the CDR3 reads TGTGCCAGCAGTGATGACATTCGACTCCACTTT. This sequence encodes CASSDDIRLHF.

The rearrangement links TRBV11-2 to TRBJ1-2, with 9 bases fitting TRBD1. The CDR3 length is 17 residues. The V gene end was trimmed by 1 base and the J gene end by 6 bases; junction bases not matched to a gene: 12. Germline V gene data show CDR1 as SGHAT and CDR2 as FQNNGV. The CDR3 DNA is TGTGCCAGCAGCTTAGGGAGGGGGACAGGGCCCCACCATGGCTACACCTTC. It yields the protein CASSLGRGTGPHHGYTF.

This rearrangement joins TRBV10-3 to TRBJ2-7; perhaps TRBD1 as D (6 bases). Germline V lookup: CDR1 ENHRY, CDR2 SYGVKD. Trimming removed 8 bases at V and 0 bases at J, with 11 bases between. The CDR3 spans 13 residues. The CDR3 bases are TGTGCCATCGGAGAGGACAGCTCCTACGAGCAGTACTTC. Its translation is CAIGEDSSYEQYF.

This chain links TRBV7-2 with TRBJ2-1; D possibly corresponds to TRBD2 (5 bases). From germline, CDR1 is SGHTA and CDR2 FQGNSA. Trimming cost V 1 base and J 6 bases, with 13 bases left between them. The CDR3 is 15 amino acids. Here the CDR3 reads CASSLDGLARNEQFF. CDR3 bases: TGTGCCAGCAGCTTAGACGGCCTAGCCCGCAATGAGCAGTTCTTC.

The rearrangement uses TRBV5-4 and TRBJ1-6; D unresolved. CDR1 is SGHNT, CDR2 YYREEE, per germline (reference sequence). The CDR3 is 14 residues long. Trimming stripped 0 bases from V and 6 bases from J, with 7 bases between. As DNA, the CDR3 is TGTGCCAGCAGCTTGGACCCGGGTAATTCACCCCTCCACTTT. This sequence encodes CASSLDPGNSPLHF. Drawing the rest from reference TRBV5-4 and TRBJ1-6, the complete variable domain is ETGVTQSPTHLIKTRGQQVTLRCSSQSGHNTVSWYQQALGQGPQFIFQYYREEENGRGNFPPRFSGLQFPNYSSELNVNALELDDSALYLCASSLDPGNSPLHFGNGTRLTVT.